Following are 16 T cell receptor beta chains from one sample sequenced in a study of blood T cell repertoires in COVID-19. Sequencing used immunoSEQ multiplex PCR; TCRdb keeps in-frame clones, though not all of them. The table lists around 250,000 clones, 85% to 90% of them singletons, with roughly 15% in the top ten. Sequencing was performed on PBMCs or T cells enriched from blood (not recorded which). These receptors were taken from a young man who had recovered from COVID-19.

This clone was recorded once. This rearrangement joins TRBV11-2 to TRBJ1-5; 12 bases agree with TRBD1. V shed 4 bases and J 7 bases; nucleotides not matched to a gene: 5. CDR3 length: 15 amino acids. CDR1 is SGHAT, CDR2 FQNNGV, per germline. The CDR3 region is CASSSGQGAWQPQHF. The CDR3 coding sequence is TGTGCCAGCAGCTCGGGACAGGGGGCATGGCAGCCCCAGCATTTT.

This clone has a handful of counts. The chain carries TRBV7-9 and TRBJ2-7; the match to TRBD1 covers 8 bases. V shed 2 bases and J 6 bases; nucleotides not matched to a gene: 6. The CDR3 has 14 residues. Germline CDR1 is SEHNR and CDR2 is FQNEAQ (reference sequence). The chain's CDR3 is CASSLSTGGPEQYF. The DNA of the CDR3 is TGTGCCAGCAGCTTAAGCACAGGGGGACCCGAGCAGTACTTC. Complete variable domain (other parts from reference TRBV7-9 and TRBJ2-7): DTGVSQNPRHKITKRGQNVTFRCDPISEHNRLYWYRQTLGQGPEFLTYFQNEAQLEKSRLLSDRFSAERPKGSFSTLEIQRTEQGDSAMYLCASSLSTGGPEQYFGPGTRLTVT.

This clone was detected only once. The rearrangement joins TRBV27 to TRBJ1-1; no clear D gene. V shed 5 bases and J shed 6 bases, with 16 bases lying between them. The CDR3 is 14 residues long. CDR1 and CDR2 (germline): MNHEY, SMNVEV (reference sequence). CDR3 in DNA: TGTGCCAGCAGTACGGGAATGATGATCTCTGAAGCTTTCTTT. Translated: CASSTGMMISEAFF.

The chain links TRBV4-2 to TRBJ1-4; D gene unclear. Trimming pared 1 base from V and 5 bases from J, leaving 8 bases between. Germline CDR1 reads LGHNA; CDR2 reads YNFKEQ. This CDR3 is built from 14 residues. CDR3: CASSQVAHNEKLFF. DNA for the CDR3: TGTGCCAGCAGCCAAGTGGCCCACAATGAAAAACTGTTTTTT.

V gene TRBV6-5 combines with J gene TRBJ1-2, with TRBD1 identical over 9 bases. The V gene's germline CDR1 is MNHEY and CDR2 SVGAGI. The ends lost 7 bases at V and 2 bases at J; junction bases unmatched: 5. The CDR3 is 14 residues long. CDR3 sequence reads: CASMLGQGNYGYTF. CDR3 bases: TGTGCCAGCATGCTCGGACAGGGGAACTATGGCTACACCTTC.

V gene TRBV4-2 combines with J gene TRBJ2-7; no clear D. The germline V gene encodes CDR1 LGHNA and CDR2 YNFKEQ. With 1 base removed from V and 6 bases from J, the gap between germline ends came to 10 bases. The CDR3 totals 13 residues. The CDR3 nucleotides read TGTGCCAGCAGCCAAGTTGAGCACGGCGAGCAGTACTTC. Protein: CASSQVEHGEQYF.

In DNA, the CDR3 is TGTGCCAGCTCACCAACAGTGAACACTGAAGCTTTCTTT. As protein: CASSPTVNTEAFF. The J gene is TRBJ1-1, the V gene TRBV18; D call uncertain. Germline values: CDR1 KGHSH, CDR2 LQKENI. The CDR3 has 13 residues. The V gene lost 2 bases and the J gene lost 0 bases, with 4 bases spanning the gap. The full variable domain, with the rest looked up from reference TRBV18 and TRBJ1-1, is NAGVMQNPRHLVRRRGQEARLRCSPMKGHSHVYWYRQLPEEGLKFMVYLQKENIIDESGMPKERFSAEFPKEGPSILRIQQVVRGDSAAYFCASSPTVNTEAFFGQGTRLTVV.

This clone appeared a few times. This rearrangement joins TRBV4-1 to TRBJ2-2, with TRBD2 as a possible D gene (5 bases). The germline CDR1 and CDR2 sequences are MGHRA and YSYEKL. CDR3 length equals 13 residues. With 0 bases removed from V and 7 bases from J, the gap between germline ends came to 6 bases. The CDR3 DNA follows: TGCGCCAGCAGCCAAGAAAGCGGCGGGGAGCTGTTTTTT. The encoded protein is CASSQESGGELFF.

V and J are TRBV7-9 and TRBJ1-5, with 7 bases fitting TRBD1. The V segment lost 5 bases and the J segment 7 bases; nucleotides outside the gene matches: 5. Looked up from germline, CDR1 is SEHNR and CDR2 is FQNEAQ (reference sequence). The CDR3 has 13 residues. The CDR3 coding sequence is TGTGCCAGCAGCCCGGGACAGTCCCAGCCCCAGCATTTT. As protein: CASSPGQSQPQHF.

This clone was seen just once. The rearrangement links TRBV27 to TRBJ2-5; 9 positions agree with TRBD1. V was pared by 8 bases and J by 3 bases, with 10 bases of the junction left unmatched. CDR1 is MNHEY, CDR2 SMNVEV, per germline (reference sequence). CDR3 size: 15 residues. CDR3: CASDPGGDREETQYF. The CDR3 nucleotides are TGTGCCAGCGACCCTGGAGGGGACAGGGAAGAGACCCAGTACTTC.

The chain joins TRBV5-4 to TRBJ1-2, with TRBD1 matching over 8 bases. Looked up from germline, CDR1 is SGHNT and CDR2 is YYREEE (reference sequence). This CDR3 comprises 16 residues. V gave up 3 bases and J gave up 4 bases; unmatched junction bases: 11. Here the CDR3 DNA reads TGTGCCAGCAGCTCCCAACCTGGGACAGGTGGCTATGGCTACACCTTC. Translated, it gives CASSSQPGTGGYGYTF. The full variable domain, completed using reference TRBV5-4 and TRBJ1-2, is ETGVTQSPTHLIKTRGQQVTLRCSSQSGHNTVSWYQQALGQGPQFIFQYYREEENGRGNFPPRFSGLQFPNYSSELNVNALELDDSALYLCASSSQPGTGGYGYTFGSGTRLTVV.

The sample holds one count of this clone. The chain uses TRBV28 and TRBJ2-3, with 7 bases aligning to TRBD1. The V gene's germline CDR1 is MDHEN and CDR2 SYDVKM. CDR3 length: 16 residues. With 7 bases clipped from V and 2 bases from J, the junction kept 12 bases outside the gene matches. CDR3 bases: TGTGCCAGCATCTCTGGTGGGACAGAATTCACAGATACGCAGTATTTT. It translates to CASISGGTEFTDTQYF.

The V gene is TRBV9, the J gene TRBJ2-5; 8 nucleotides agree with TRBD2. CDR1 and CDR2 from the germline V gene are SGDLS and YYNGEE. V shed 2 bases, J shed 3 bases, and the junction held 3 bases outside the gene matches. This CDR3 is built from 14 residues. The CDR3 spells CASSVGAGEETQYF. The CDR3 coding sequence is TGTGCCAGCAGCGTCGGAGCGGGAGAAGAGACCCAGTACTTC.

The chain is built from TRBV7-9 and TRBJ2-5; D possibly corresponds to TRBD1 (6 bases). The CDR3 length is 10 residues. V lost 11 bases, J lost 4 bases, and 8 bases lay in between. Germline CDR1 and CDR2: SEHNR and FQNEAQ (reference sequence). CDR3 in amino acids: CAVRGETQYF. DNA for the CDR3: TGTGCCGTCAGGGGAGAGACCCAGTACTTC.

The chain combines TRBV7-9 with TRBJ1-5; 7 bases are a match to TRBD1. The length of the CDR3 is 14 residues. Germline CDR1 SEHNR, CDR2 FQNEAQ (reference sequence). V lost 5 bases and J lost 3; bases outside the gene matches: 4. The CDR3 reads CASSPGTANQPQHF. The CDR3 DNA reads TGTGCCAGCAGCCCCGGGACAGCCAATCAGCCCCAGCATTTT.

The genes are TRBV11-2 and TRBJ2-1; maybe TRBD2 (6 bases). Germline CDR1 reads SGHAT; CDR2 reads FQNNGV. Trimming cost V 1 base and J 3 bases, with 13 bases left between them. There are 16 residues in the CDR3. In DNA, the CDR3 is TGTGCCAGCAGCTTAGCTGTTAGCGGCAACTACAATGAGCAGTTCTTC. Its translation is CASSLAVSGNYNEQFF.